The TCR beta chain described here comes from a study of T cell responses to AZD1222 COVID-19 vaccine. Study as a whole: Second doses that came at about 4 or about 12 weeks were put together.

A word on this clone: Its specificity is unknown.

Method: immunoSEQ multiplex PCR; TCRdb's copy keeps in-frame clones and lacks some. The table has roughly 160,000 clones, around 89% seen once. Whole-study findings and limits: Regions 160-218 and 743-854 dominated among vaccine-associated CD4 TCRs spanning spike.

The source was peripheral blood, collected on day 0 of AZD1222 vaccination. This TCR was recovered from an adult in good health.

Here the CDR3 reads CATSGVGDEQFF. In DNA form, the CDR3 reads TGTGCCACCAGTGGAGTTGGCGATGAGCAGTTCTTC. The chain carries TRBV24-1 and TRBJ2-1; D is undetermined. This CDR3 has 12 residues. The V and J ends lost 5 bases and 8 bases respectively, with 9 bases between them. CDR1 is KGHDR and CDR2 is SFDVKD in the germline V gene.